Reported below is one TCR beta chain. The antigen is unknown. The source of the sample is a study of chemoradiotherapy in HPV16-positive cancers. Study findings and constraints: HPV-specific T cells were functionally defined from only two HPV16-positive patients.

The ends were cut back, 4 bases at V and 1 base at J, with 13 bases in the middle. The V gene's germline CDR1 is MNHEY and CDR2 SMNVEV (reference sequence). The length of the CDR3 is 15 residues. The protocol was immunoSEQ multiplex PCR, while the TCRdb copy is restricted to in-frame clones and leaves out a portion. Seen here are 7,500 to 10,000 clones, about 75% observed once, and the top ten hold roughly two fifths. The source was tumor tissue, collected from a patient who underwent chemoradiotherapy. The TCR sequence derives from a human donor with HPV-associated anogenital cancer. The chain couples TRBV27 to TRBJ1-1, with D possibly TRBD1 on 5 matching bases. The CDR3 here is CASSSEGRWNTEAFF. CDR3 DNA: TGTGCCAGCAGTTCTGAGGGGCGCTGGAACACTGAAGCTTTCTTT.